This T cell receptor (beta chain) was retrieved from a study of CD4 T cells in relation to SARS-CoV-2 and coronaviruses. Study observations and caveats: SARS-CoV-2-driven expansion was significantly weaker in crossreactive than monoreactive clones.

The unexposed donors gave CD4+ T cells in about 2010-2019, prior to COVID-19. Isolation of CD4+ T cells took place after about 9 days in culture. Fresh IL-2 medium replaced half the medium on days 3 and 7. Data came from immunoSEQ multiplex PCR; TCRdb stores just in-frame clones and leaves some out. The sample shows roughly 18,000 clones, roughly 77% of them seen only once. Concerning this clone itself: What it recognizes is unknown.

This TCR was recovered from a human donor in good health. Sequencing was carried out using CD4+ T cells from PBMCs, cultured in vitro.

The CDR3: CASSPTDFADTIYF. The CDR3 region has the DNA TGTGCCAGTAGTCCAACCGACTTTGCGGACACCATATATTTT. The chain couples TRBV19 to TRBJ1-3; the D is unclear. The V and J ends lost 5 bases and 8 bases respectively, with 16 bases between them. Looked up from germline, CDR1 is LNHDA and CDR2 is SQIVND (reference sequence). CDR3 length: 14 amino acids. Variable domain in full (rest from reference TRBV19 and TRBJ1-3): DGGITQSPKYLFRKEGQNVTLSCEQNLNHDAMYWYRQDPGQGLRLIYYSQIVNDFQKGDIAEGYSVSREKKESFPLTVTSAQKNPTAFYLCASSPTDFADTIYFGEGSWLTVV.